The rows below give T cell receptor beta chains drawn from one sample of a study of early T cells in non-severe SARS-CoV-2 infection. TCRdb recomputed calls from the 5' RACE reads with MiXCR, one row per CDR3 protein. The profile shows 55,000 to 85,000 distinct CDR3 sequences, approximately 11% of them singletons. The specimen comprised whole blood, sampled at baseline. These receptors were taken from an adult who was a healthcare worker with PCR-confirmed SARS-CoV-2 infection or an uninfected control (not recorded which). Each CDR3 is given with its conserved first and last residue. Fields, in order: CDR3 length, clone size, V gene, D gene, J gene, CDR3 DNA, CDR3 protein. A D gene is named only where the DNA matches it firmly. Expanded clones get a size class; other rows say once, few or many, or leave the size out.

CDR3 length: 11
clone size: many
V gene: TRBV3-1
D gene: .
J gene: TRBJ2-4
CDR3 DNA: TGTGCCAGCAGCCAAGAAAACATTCAGTACTTC
CDR3 protein: CASSQENIQYF

CDR3 length: 13
clone size: few
V gene: TRBV28
D gene: .
J gene: TRBJ1-1
CDR3 DNA: TGTGCCACATTCCCGGGGTTTAACACTGAAGCTTTCTTT
CDR3 protein: CATFPGFNTEAFF

CDR3 length: 13
clone size: few
V gene: TRBV12-3/TRBV12-4
D gene: .
J gene: TRBJ1-2
CDR3 DNA: TGTGCCAGCAGTTGGGAGAATAACTATGGCTACACCTTC
CDR3 protein: CASSWENNYGYTF

CDR3 length: 14
clone size: .
V gene: TRBV7-2
D gene: .
J gene: TRBJ2-3
CDR3 DNA: TGTGCCAGCAGCTTAGCCCGATTGGCAGATACGCAGTATTTT
CDR3 protein: CASSLARLADTQYF

CDR3 length: 15
clone size: few
V gene: TRBV7-8
D gene: TRBD2
J gene: TRBJ2-5
CDR3 DNA: TGTGCCAGCAGACTGGGCCAGCGGGAACAAGAGACCCAGTACTTC
CDR3 protein: CASRLGQREQETQYF

CDR3 length: 12
clone size: many
V gene: TRBV7-2
D gene: TRBD1
J gene: TRBJ1-1
CDR3 DNA: TGTGCCAGCATCCCCGGGACAGCTGAAGCTTTCTTT
CDR3 protein: CASIPGTAEAFF

CDR3 length: 14
clone size: many
V gene: TRBV15
D gene: .
J gene: TRBJ1-1
CDR3 DNA: TGTGCCACCAGCAGAGAAACGAGGAACACTGAAGCTTTCTTT
CDR3 protein: CATSRETRNTEAFF

CDR3 length: 17
clone size: few
V gene: TRBV14
D gene: TRBD1
J gene: TRBJ2-2
CDR3 DNA: TGTGCCAGCAGCCCGATGACAGGGTCCCACATTGTGGGGGAGCTGTTTTTT
CDR3 protein: CASSPMTGSHIVGELFF

CDR3 length: 14
clone size: many
V gene: TRBV29-1
D gene: TRBD1
J gene: TRBJ2-1
CDR3 DNA: TGCAGCGTTGAGGCGGGACAGGGTACGCATGAGCAGTTCTTC
CDR3 protein: CSVEAGQGTHEQFF

CDR3 length: 15
clone size: .
V gene: TRBV10-3
D gene: .
J gene: TRBJ1-6
CDR3 DNA: TGTGCCATCAGGGGGACAAGCTTGAGTAGTTCACCCCTCCACTTT
CDR3 protein: CAIRGTSLSSSPLHF

CDR3 length: 10
clone size: many
V gene: TRBV20-1
D gene: .
J gene: TRBJ1-4
CDR3 DNA: TGCAGTGCTCGGCATGAAAAACTGTTTTTT
CDR3 protein: CSARHEKLFF

CDR3 length: 15
clone size: few
V gene: TRBV10-3
D gene: .
J gene: TRBJ2-7
CDR3 DNA: TGTGCCATCAGTGAGACCCCGGGACATTTGTACGAGCAGTACTTC
CDR3 protein: CAISETPGHLYEQYF

CDR3 length: 15
clone size: many
V gene: TRBV27
D gene: TRBD1
J gene: TRBJ2-7
CDR3 DNA: TGTGCCAGCGCGCTAAATCGGGACAGCGCCTACGAGCAGTACTTC
CDR3 protein: CASALNRDSAYEQYF

CDR3 length: 16
clone size: .
V gene: TRBV27
D gene: TRBD1
J gene: TRBJ2-5
CDR3 DNA: TGTGCCAGCAGCCTCTCAGGGCAGGGGGCCGCGAAGACCCAGTACTTC
CDR3 protein: CASSLSGQGAAKTQYF

CDR3 length: 15
clone size: many
V gene: TRBV28
D gene: .
J gene: TRBJ1-6
CDR3 DNA: TGTGCCAGCAGTTCCCCGACGTTGAGTAATTCACCCCTCCACTTT
CDR3 protein: CASSSPTLSNSPLHF

CDR3 length: 16
clone size: once
V gene: TRBV12-3/TRBV12-4
D gene: .
J gene: TRBJ2-7
CDR3 DNA: TGTGCCAGCAGTTTCGACAGGACAATTAGCTCCTACGAGCAGTACTTC
CDR3 protein: CASSFDRTISSYEQYF

CDR3 length: 15
clone size: many
V gene: TRBV20-1
D gene: TRBD2
J gene: TRBJ2-7
CDR3 DNA: TGCAGTGCTAGCTCGCGGGAGCAGAACTCCTACGAGCAGTACTTC
CDR3 protein: CSASSREQNSYEQYF

CDR3 length: 19
clone size: .
V gene: TRBV12-3/TRBV12-4
D gene: TRBD2
J gene: TRBJ2-5
CDR3 DNA: TGTGCCAGCACCATTGGGACTAGCGGGAGGGCCTGGGAGCAAGAGACCCAGTACTTC
CDR3 protein: CASTIGTSGRAWEQETQYF

CDR3 length: 15
clone size: many
V gene: TRBV5-1
D gene: .
J gene: TRBJ2-2
CDR3 DNA: TGCGCCAGCAGCCCACCTGACATTCGAGGCGGGGAGCTGTTTTTT
CDR3 protein: CASSPPDIRGGELFF

CDR3 length: 13
clone size: few
V gene: TRBV27
D gene: .
J gene: TRBJ1-1
CDR3 DNA: TGTGCCAGCAGTTTCGCAGGGGTAACCGAAGCTTTCTTT
CDR3 protein: CASSFAGVTEAFF

CDR3 length: 15
clone size: .
V gene: TRBV5-1
D gene: .
J gene: TRBJ2-6
CDR3 DNA: TGCGCCAGCAGCCAGGCCCGTTCTGGGGCCAACGTCCTGACTTTC
CDR3 protein: CASSQARSGANVLTF

CDR3 length: 16
clone size: .
V gene: TRBV25-1
D gene: TRBD2
J gene: TRBJ2-1
CDR3 DNA: TGTGCCAGCAGTCTGGGGGGACTAGCGGGGCTCAATGAGCAGTTCTTC
CDR3 protein: CASSLGGLAGLNEQFF

CDR3 length: 19
clone size: few
V gene: TRBV7-9
D gene: TRBD2
J gene: TRBJ2-5
CDR3 DNA: TGTGCCAGCAGCCCTCGCGCAGCCCCACAGGCGGGGGGGCGAGAGACCCAGTACTTC
CDR3 protein: CASSPRAAPQAGGRETQYF

CDR3 length: 16
clone size: few
V gene: TRBV5-1
D gene: TRBD2
J gene: TRBJ2-3
CDR3 DNA: TGCGCCAGCAGCACGGGACTAGCCGGAGCGTCCGATACGCAGTATTTT
CDR3 protein: CASSTGLAGASDTQYF

CDR3 length: 15
clone size: .
V gene: TRBV12-3/TRBV12-4
D gene: .
J gene: TRBJ1-4
CDR3 DNA: TGTGCCAGCAGTTTAAATCGTGGTGGCGAGGAAAAACTGTTTTTT
CDR3 protein: CASSLNRGGEEKLFF

CDR3 length: 12
clone size: .
V gene: TRBV3-1
D gene: .
J gene: TRBJ2-1
CDR3 DNA: TGTGCCAGCAGCCACTCGGACACCCCAGCGTTCTTC
CDR3 protein: CASSHSDTPAFF

CDR3 length: 13
clone size: .
V gene: TRBV7-2
D gene: .
J gene: TRBJ2-1
CDR3 DNA: TGTGCCAGCAGCCTGAGCACGGACAATGAGCAGTTCTTC
CDR3 protein: CASSLSTDNEQFF

CDR3 length: 13
clone size: .
V gene: TRBV6-5
D gene: TRBD2
J gene: TRBJ2-7
CDR3 DNA: TGTGCCAGCAGCCATACTAGCGGGAGTTTGGAGTACTTC
CDR3 protein: CASSHTSGSLEYF

CDR3 length: 15
clone size: few
V gene: TRBV12-3/TRBV12-4
D gene: .
J gene: TRBJ1-1
CDR3 DNA: TGTGCCAGCAGTTTACAGGGGACAATGAACACTGAAGCTTTCTTT
CDR3 protein: CASSLQGTMNTEAFF

CDR3 length: 15
clone size: few
V gene: TRBV7-2
D gene: TRBD2
J gene: TRBJ2-1
CDR3 DNA: TGTGCCAGCAGATCCCCGGGACTACTTTTTAATGAGCAGTTCTTC
CDR3 protein: CASRSPGLLFNEQFF

CDR3 length: 15
clone size: few
V gene: TRBV29-1
D gene: TRBD1
J gene: TRBJ2-3
CDR3 DNA: TGCAGCGTTGAAGCCCGGGACAGCAGCACAGATACGCAGTATTTT
CDR3 protein: CSVEARDSSTDTQYF

CDR3 length: 15
clone size: .
V gene: TRBV19
D gene: TRBD2
J gene: TRBJ2-7
CDR3 DNA: TGTGCCACCACCCCGAATAGCGGGGGGGCCTACGAGCAGTACTTC
CDR3 protein: CATTPNSGGAYEQYF

CDR3 length: 16
clone size: many
V gene: TRBV12-3/TRBV12-4
D gene: TRBD2
J gene: TRBJ2-1
CDR3 DNA: TGTGCCAGCAGTTTAAAGGCTAGCGGAGTCTACAATGAGCAGTTCTTC
CDR3 protein: CASSLKASGVYNEQFF

CDR3 length: 14
clone size: .
V gene: TRBV6-2/TRBV6-3
D gene: .
J gene: TRBJ2-5
CDR3 DNA: TGTGCCAGCAGTTACGGGGCGGCTCAAGAGACCCAGTACTTC
CDR3 protein: CASSYGAAQETQYF

CDR3 length: 14
clone size: .
V gene: TRBV9
D gene: .
J gene: TRBJ2-1
CDR3 DNA: TGTGCCAGCAGCGTTGACAGATACTACAATGAGCAGTTCTTC
CDR3 protein: CASSVDRYYNEQFF

CDR3 length: 14
clone size: many
V gene: TRBV28
D gene: TRBD2
J gene: TRBJ2-7
CDR3 DNA: TGTGCCAGCAGCCGGAGCGGGAGGGTCTACGAGCAGTACTTC
CDR3 protein: CASSRSGRVYEQYF

CDR3 length: 16
clone size: many
V gene: TRBV20-1
D gene: TRBD2
J gene: TRBJ2-1
CDR3 DNA: TGCAGTGCACCTTTGGTGGCGGGAGGGCCCTACAATGAGCAGTTCTTC
CDR3 protein: CSAPLVAGGPYNEQFF

CDR3 length: 13
clone size: few
V gene: TRBV10-3
D gene: .
J gene: TRBJ2-7
CDR3 DNA: TGTGCCATCAGTGAGGAACAGGGCTACGAGCAGTACTTC
CDR3 protein: CAISEEQGYEQYF

CDR3 length: 15
clone size: few
V gene: TRBV29-1
D gene: .
J gene: TRBJ1-1
CDR3 DNA: TGCAGCGCCCAATTGGACCTCCTCAAAAACACTGAAGTTTTCTTT
CDR3 protein: CSAQLDLLKNTEVFF

CDR3 length: 11
clone size: many
V gene: TRBV6-2/TRBV6-3
D gene: .
J gene: TRBJ2-7
CDR3 DNA: TGTGCCAGCGGAACCCCCCGGGAGCAGTACTTC
CDR3 protein: CASGTPREQYF

CDR3 length: 17
clone size: many
V gene: TRBV5-1
D gene: .
J gene: TRBJ2-1
CDR3 DNA: TGCGCCAGCAGCTTGGCCGGTGGTGGGAGTGGTGACAATGAGCAGTTCTTC
CDR3 protein: CASSLAGGGSGDNEQFF

CDR3 length: 21
clone size: few
V gene: TRBV4-3
D gene: .
J gene: TRBJ2-5
CDR3 DNA: TGCGCCAGCAGCCAAAGGATCGGGACAGGGGGCTCTAGCGGGAGGGAGCAGACCCAGTACTTC
CDR3 protein: CASSQRIGTGGSSGREQTQYF

CDR3 length: 12
clone size: .
V gene: TRBV20-1
D gene: .
J gene: TRBJ1-1
CDR3 DNA: TGCAGTGCTAGACCTCGGCAGAATGAAGCTTTCTTT
CDR3 protein: CSARPRQNEAFF

CDR3 length: 14
clone size: many
V gene: TRBV6-2/TRBV6-3
D gene: TRBD1
J gene: TRBJ2-1
CDR3 DNA: TGTGCCAGCAGGTCCGGACAGGGTGTCAATGAGCAGTTCTTC
CDR3 protein: CASRSGQGVNEQFF

CDR3 length: 14
clone size: many
V gene: TRBV7-6
D gene: TRBD1
J gene: TRBJ2-5
CDR3 DNA: TGTGCCAGCAGCTTAGCGGCAGGGGGAGAGACCCAGTACTTC
CDR3 protein: CASSLAAGGETQYF

CDR3 length: 16
clone size: few
V gene: TRBV20-1
D gene: TRBD2
J gene: TRBJ2-3
CDR3 DNA: TGCAGTGCTAGAGATACGGGACTAGCGGGAACAGATACGCAGTATTTT
CDR3 protein: CSARDTGLAGTDTQYF

CDR3 length: 18
clone size: many
V gene: TRBV7-3
D gene: TRBD2
J gene: TRBJ2-1
CDR3 DNA: TGTGCCAGCAGCTATACCGGGACTAGCGGGAGCTCCTACAATGAGCAGTTCTTC
CDR3 protein: CASSYTGTSGSSYNEQFF

CDR3 length: 13
clone size: few
V gene: TRBV29-1
D gene: .
J gene: TRBJ2-7
CDR3 DNA: TGCAGCTTCCGACAGGCCATCTCCTACGAGCAGTACTTC
CDR3 protein: CSFRQAISYEQYF

CDR3 length: 16
clone size: few
V gene: TRBV25-1
D gene: TRBD1
J gene: TRBJ2-7
CDR3 DNA: TGTGCCAGCAGTGGACTCACAGGGGGTATGTGGTACGAGCAGTACTTC
CDR3 protein: CASSGLTGGMWYEQYF

CDR3 length: 14
clone size: .
V gene: TRBV12-3/TRBV12-4
D gene: .
J gene: TRBJ1-2
CDR3 DNA: TGTGCCAGCAGTTACGACAGTGGCAACTATGGCTACACCTTC
CDR3 protein: CASSYDSGNYGYTF

CDR3 length: 11
clone size: .
V gene: TRBV29-1
D gene: .
J gene: TRBJ2-7
CDR3 DNA: TGCAGCGTTCAACCTGGCGACGAGCAGTACTTC
CDR3 protein: CSVQPGDEQYF

CDR3 length: 11
clone size: many
V gene: TRBV6-6
D gene: TRBD1
J gene: TRBJ1-1
CDR3 DNA: TGTGCCACACTGGACCCGACAGGGGCTTTCTTT
CDR3 protein: CATLDPTGAFF

CDR3 length: 15
clone size: .
V gene: TRBV12-3/TRBV12-4
D gene: .
J gene: TRBJ1-2
CDR3 DNA: TGTGCCAGCAGCATAGGAGGGGTCCAAAACTATGGCTACACCTTC
CDR3 protein: CASSIGGVQNYGYTF

CDR3 length: 15
clone size: many
V gene: TRBV5-5
D gene: TRBD1
J gene: TRBJ1-4
CDR3 DNA: TGTGCCAGCAGCTCGGCCGGGACAGACGGTGAAAAACTGTTTTTT
CDR3 protein: CASSSAGTDGEKLFF

CDR3 length: 15
clone size: .
V gene: TRBV4-3
D gene: TRBD1
J gene: TRBJ1-2
CDR3 DNA: TGCGCCAGCAGCCAAACAGGGGGAAACCACTATGGCTACACCTTC
CDR3 protein: CASSQTGGNHYGYTF